A selection of T cell receptor beta chains follows, all from one sample in a study of T cells in Graves' hyperthyroidism and ophthalmopathy. TCRdb recomputed calls from the multiplex PCR reads with MiXCR, one row per CDR3 protein. The repertoire holds hundreds of thousands of distinct CDR3 sequences, with about a sixth as singletons. Source material: blood. The receptors come from a woman aged 18-29 years with Graves' hyperthyroidism. Both conserved end residues are trimmed from each CDR3.

>TRBV6-5|15|TRBJ1-1
ASSYVRGQGMNTEAF
>TRBV20-1|9|TRBJ1-2
SASGGGGYT
>TRBV3-1|13|TRBJ1-1
ASNAGTGIGTEAF
>TRBV12-5|14|TRBJ1-2
ASGYHRDRFNYGYT
>TRBV29-1|10|TRBJ1-2
SVERGAGGYT
>TRBV20-1|12|TRBJ1-4
SASHRGHYEKLF
>TRBV29-1|12|TRBJ2-2
SVKAGANTGELS
>TRBV10-3|13|TRBJ1-1
AISEYLGGLPEAF
>TRBV19|12|TRBJ1-6
ASIERGYNSPLH
>TRBV2|13|TRBJ2-1
ASSGWAGEGNEQF
>TRBV12-3/TRBV12-4|13|TRBJ1-3
ASSPTGPPGNTIY
>TRBV12-3/TRBV12-4|15|TRBJ2-3
ASILSWWPDLTDTQY
>TRBV27|11|TRBJ2-1
ASSFRRIHEQF
>TRBV20-1|14|TRBJ1-2
SARDSRGQGGYGYT
>TRBV11-2|13|TRBJ2-5
SSSKGLAGPGTQY
>TRBV4-2|14|TRBJ2-7
ASSQDLNRAVYEQY
>TRBV2|11|TRBJ1-1
ASSGDSDTEAF
>TRBV20-1|13|TRBJ1-2
SANGVKGDRYGYT
>TRBV4-3|12|TRBJ1-2
ASSQETGNYGYT
>TRBV5-6|13|TRBJ2-5
ASSLGDRGPETQY
>TRBV28|13|TRBJ2-7
ASSLVRVAYYKQY
>TRBV6-1|13|TRBJ1-1
ASSPWTGTNTEAF
>TRBV28|13|TRBJ1-2
ASSALGGVSYGYT
>TRBV28|10|TRBJ1-6
ASSTQGISLH
>TRBV3-1|12|TRBJ2-1
ASSPRLADNEQF
>TRBV5-6|11|TRBJ2-7
ASSAGTGNEQY
>TRBV2|13|TRBJ2-1
ASSPLSGRGDEQF
>TRBV3-1|11|TRBJ1-6
ASTRTPDSPLH
>TRBV20-1|13|TRBJ2-5
SATVPVTPGETQY
>TRBV2|13|TRBJ1-6
ASSLVDRGHSPLH
>TRBV25-1|12|TRBJ2-7
ASRGFNPDYEQY
>TRBV7-2|12|TRBJ2-1
ASSLNGPVDEQF
>TRBV5-6|13|TRBJ2-7
ASSSQGTYYYEQY
>TRBV6-1|12|TRBJ1-1
ASSYNLRGTEAF
>TRBV27|14|TRBJ1-2
ASSLSRIGIHYGYT
>TRBV5-1|14|TRBJ2-4
ASSPRVEVAKNIQY
>TRBV5-1|15|TRBJ1-2
ASSLGQVSTSHYGYT
>TRBV6-1|11|TRBJ1-2
ASSPQRFYGYT
>TRBV5-1|14|TRBJ1-4
ASSFGDRATNEKLF
>TRBV10-2|11|TRBJ1-1
AITGQPNTEAF
>TRBV18|15|TRBJ1-2
ASSPGLPGVVNYGYT
>TRBV29-1|13|TRBJ2-7
SVALGAKGSYEQY
>TRBV19|12|TRBJ2-1
ASSMQVTRNEQF
>TRBV6-1|12|TRBJ2-7
ASSYASWSYEQY
>TRBV12-3/TRBV12-4|13|TRBJ1-1
ASGEGGSMNTEAF
>TRBV6-1|14|TRBJ1-5
ASSDFSWESNQPQH
>TRBV2|13|TRBJ1-2
ASSPGTNLPYGYT
>TRBV5-1|12|TRBJ1-4
ASSLGVANEKLF
>TRBV18|11|TRBJ1-1
AAGWTSGTEAF
>TRBV7-2|11|TRBJ1-6
ASSRIRGSPLH
>TRBV10-3|13|TRBJ2-7
AIGTGGFASYEQY